Below are 11 T cell receptor beta chains sequenced from a single sample in a study of T cell clonality in common variable immunodeficiency. Overall study results and limits: Fewer deletions and N-nucleotide insertions were reportedly seen in common variable immunodeficiency TCR beta sequences.

These TCRs' antigens remain unknown. Here immunoSEQ multiplex PCR was the method, and the copy in TCRdb shows in-frame clones only, minus some. The sample presents around 42,000 clones, none singletons. The sequenced sample was peripheral blood mononuclear cells. The receptors were sampled from a human donor with common variable immunodeficiency.

This clone has ten or more counts. The read falls 3 residues short of the CDR3 end, and the missing part is taken from the germline J gene. The chain joins TRBV20-1 to TRBJ2-1, with 12 bases identical to TRBD2. The CDR3 has 15 residues. Germline-derived CDR1 and CDR2 are DFQATT and SNEGSKA (reference sequence). J was trimmed by 9 bases and V by 6 bases; bases with no gene match: 12. The chain's CDR3 is CSAPRLAGAFGEQFF. The sequenced CDR3 bases are TGCAGTGCGCCGAGACTAGCGGGAGCATTCGGTGAG.

Points on this clone: The read halts 3 residues ahead of the CDR3 end, with the missing end drawn from the germline J gene. The chain employs TRBV7-8 and TRBJ2-1; 10 bases fit TRBD1. Germline V lookup: CDR1 SGHVS, CDR2 FQNEAQ. V shed 1 base, J shed 4 bases, and the junction held 4 bases outside the gene matches. CDR3 length equals 16 residues. CDR3 sequence reads: CASSLVGQGTYNEQFF. The CDR3 bases that were read are TGTGCCAGCAGCTTAGTGGGACAGGGGACTTACAATGAG.

This clone was detected ten times or more. The CDR3 extends 3 residues past the end of the read, so its final part is completed from the germline J gene. V gene TRBV19 combines with J gene TRBJ2-1, with 8 bases fitting TRBD2. Germline CDR1 reads LNHDA; CDR2 reads SQIVND (reference sequence). The length of the CDR3 is 14 residues. V gave up 5 bases and J gave up 8 bases; unmatched junction bases: 8. The CDR3 bases that were read are TGTGCCAGTAGTTCCGGGGGGGCCTGGGATGAG. This gives the protein CASSSGGAWDE. The whole CDR3 is CASSSGGAWDEQFF.

This clone was seen at least ten times. The CDR3 end is not reached by the read, which stops 3 residues before it; the germline J gene fills it in. The rearrangement links TRBV7-8 to TRBJ1-1; 11 bases align to TRBD1. J gave up 1 base and V 2 bases, and 3 bases lay outside the gene matches. Per germline, CDR1 SGHVS and CDR2 FQNEAQ. The CDR3 totals 16 residues. CDR3 DNA (partial): TGTGCCAGCAGCTTAAGGGACAGGGGGAGGAACACTGAA. Encoded protein: CASSLRDRGRNTE. The CDR3 in its entirety is CASSLRDRGRNTEAFF.

Concerning this clone: The observed sequence ends 3 residues before the CDR3 terminus, with the missing tail filled in from the germline J gene. The gene calls are TRBV11-2 and TRBJ2-7, with 11 bases identical to TRBD2. Trimming removed 1 base from V and 6 bases from J; junction bases left unmatched: 5. The CDR3 spans 15 residues. Germline loops: CDR1 SGHAT, CDR2 FQNNGV. CDR3 bases read: TGTGCCAGCAGCTTAGGGGGTAGCGGGAGGGGCGAG. It codes for CASSLGGSGRGE. The whole CDR3 sequence is CASSLGGSGRGEQYF.

This clone has at least ten counts. The CDR3 end lies 3 residues beyond the end of the read and is filled in from the germline J gene. V and J are TRBV2 and TRBJ2-2; D might be TRBD2 (6 bases). CDR1 SNHLY and CDR2 FYNNEI come from the germline V gene. Trimming stripped 6 bases from V and 0 bases from J, with 11 bases between. This CDR3 is built from 15 residues. CDR3 sequence reads: CASRSGTANTGELFF. Incomplete CDR3 DNA: TGTGCCAGCAGGTCCGGGACTGCGAACACCGGGGAG.

This clone was observed at least ten times. From the germline J gene comes the end of the CDR3, since the read stops 3 residues before it. J is TRBJ2-5 and V is TRBV14; D unclear. The CDR3 runs 12 residues. CDR1 and CDR2 from the germline V gene are SGHDN and FVKESK. The CDR3 sequence is CASSSSSLTQYF. CDR3 DNA (partial): TGTGCCAGCAGCTCTTCCAGTTTAACC.

This clone was seen at least ten times. The CDR3 extends 3 residues past the end of the read, so its final part is completed from the germline J gene. V gene TRBV5-1 combines with J gene TRBJ2-1, with 7 bases matching TRBD1. The J segment lost 0 bases and the V segment lost 1 base, leaving 1 base of the junction unmatched. Germline-derived CDR1 and CDR2 are SGHRS and YFSETQ. This CDR3 is built from 15 residues. CDR3 amino acids: CASSLPGGSYNEQFF. The covered CDR3 bases are TGCGCCAGCAGCTTGCCAGGGGGCTCCTACAATGAG.

This clone was detected a few times. The DNA ends 3 residues before the CDR3 does, and the rest of the CDR3 is filled in from the germline J gene. This rearrangement joins TRBV5-1 to TRBJ2-1, with 12 bases matching TRBD2. This CDR3 contains 15 residues. Germline V gene data show CDR1 as SGHRS and CDR2 as YFSETQ. With 3 bases clipped from V and 4 bases from J, the junction kept 2 bases outside the gene matches. This CDR3 is CASSSSGGGYNEQFF. CDR3 DNA (partial): TGCGCCAGCAGCTCTAGCGGGGGGGGGTACAATGAG.

Only a few counts were recorded for this clone. The observed sequence ends 3 residues before the CDR3 terminus, with the missing tail filled in from the germline J gene. V and J are TRBV30 and TRBJ1-1; possibly TRBD1 for D (6 bases). CDR3 size: 12 residues. Germline CDR1 is GTSNPN and CDR2 is SVGIG (reference sequence). The V end lost 8 bases, the J end lost 4 bases, and 14 bases lay between the germline ends. The DNA read from the CDR3 is TGTGCCCGGGGAGGGGGGGGCACTGAA. The encoded protein is CARGGGGTE. The whole CDR3 protein reads CARGGGGTEAFF.

The table lists this clone with many counts. The CDR3 end falls 3 residues outside the read, so it is completed with the germline J gene. The chain uses TRBV20-1 and TRBJ2-5, with 8 bases identical to TRBD1. CDR1 is DFQATT and CDR2 is SNEGSKA in the germline V gene (reference sequence). This CDR3 comprises 14 residues. The V gene end was trimmed by 5 bases and the J gene end by 5 bases; junction bases not matched to a gene: 10. The CDR3 loop is CSAWGWTGTETQYF. CDR3 DNA (partial): TGCAGTGCTTGGGGATGGACAGGGACGGAGACC.